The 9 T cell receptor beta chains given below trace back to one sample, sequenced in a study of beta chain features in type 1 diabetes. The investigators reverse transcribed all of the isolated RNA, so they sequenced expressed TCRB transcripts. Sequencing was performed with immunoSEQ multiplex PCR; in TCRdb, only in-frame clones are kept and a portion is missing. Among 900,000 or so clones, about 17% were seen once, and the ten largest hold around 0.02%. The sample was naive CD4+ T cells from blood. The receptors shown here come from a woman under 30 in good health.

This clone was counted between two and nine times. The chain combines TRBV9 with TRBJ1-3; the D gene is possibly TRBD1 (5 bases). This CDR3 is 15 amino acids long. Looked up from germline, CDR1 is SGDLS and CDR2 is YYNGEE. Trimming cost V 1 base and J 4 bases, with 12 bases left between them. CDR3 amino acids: CASSVYWDGGNTIYF. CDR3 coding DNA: TGTGCCAGCAGCGTATACTGGGACGGCGGAAACACCATATATTTT.

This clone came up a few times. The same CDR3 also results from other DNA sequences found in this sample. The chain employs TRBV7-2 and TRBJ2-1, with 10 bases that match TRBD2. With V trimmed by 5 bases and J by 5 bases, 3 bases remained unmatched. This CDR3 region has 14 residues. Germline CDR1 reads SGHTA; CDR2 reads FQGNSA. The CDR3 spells CASSRTSGNNEQFF. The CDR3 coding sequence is TGTGCCAGCAGCCGGACTAGCGGAAACAATGAGCAGTTCTTC.

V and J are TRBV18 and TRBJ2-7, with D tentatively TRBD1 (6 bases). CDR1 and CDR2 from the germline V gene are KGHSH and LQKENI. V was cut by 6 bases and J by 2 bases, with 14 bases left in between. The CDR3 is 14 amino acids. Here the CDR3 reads CASSRRQETYEQYF. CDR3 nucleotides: TGTGCCAGCTCTCGGCGACAGGAAACCTACGAGCAGTACTTC. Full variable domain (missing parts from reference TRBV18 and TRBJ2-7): NAGVMQNPRHLVRRRGQEARLRCSPMKGHSHVYWYRQLPEEGLKFMVYLQKENIIDESGMPKERFSAEFPKEGPSILRIQQVVRGDSAAYFCASSRRQETYEQYFGPGTRLTVT.

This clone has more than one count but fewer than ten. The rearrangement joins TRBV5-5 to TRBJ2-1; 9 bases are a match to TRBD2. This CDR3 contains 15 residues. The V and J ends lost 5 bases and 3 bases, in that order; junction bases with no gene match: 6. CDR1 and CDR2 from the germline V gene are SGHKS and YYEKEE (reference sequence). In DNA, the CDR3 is TGTGCCAGCAGATATAGCGGGGGAGTCTACAATGAGCAGTTCTTC. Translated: CASRYSGGVYNEQFF. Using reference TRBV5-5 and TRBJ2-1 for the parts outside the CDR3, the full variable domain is DAGVTQSPTHLIKTRGQQVTLRCSPISGHKSVSWYQQVLGQGPQFIFQYYEKEERGRGNFPDRFSARQFPNYSSELNVNALLLGDSALYLCASRYSGGVYNEQFFGPGTRLTVL.

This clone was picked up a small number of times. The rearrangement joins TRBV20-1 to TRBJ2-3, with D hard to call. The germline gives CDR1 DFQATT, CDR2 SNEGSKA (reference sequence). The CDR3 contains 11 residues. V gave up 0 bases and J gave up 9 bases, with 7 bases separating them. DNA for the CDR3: TGCAGTGCTAGAGATATAGACACGCAGTATTTT. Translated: CSARDIDTQYF.

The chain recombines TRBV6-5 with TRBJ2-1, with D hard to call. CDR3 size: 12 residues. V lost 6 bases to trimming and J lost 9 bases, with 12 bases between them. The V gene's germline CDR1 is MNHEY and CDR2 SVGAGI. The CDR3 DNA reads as TGTGCCAGCAGCCCGGGTTTTGGTGAGCAGTTCTTC. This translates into CASSPGFGEQFF.

The CDR3 is CATSRDLAESYNEQFF. The CDR3 bases are TGTGCCACCAGCAGAGATCTAGCGGAATCCTACAATGAGCAGTTCTTC. The genes are TRBV15 and TRBJ2-1, with TRBD2 identical over 7 bases. Germline V gene sequence: CDR1 LNHNV, CDR2 YYDKDF (reference sequence). This CDR3 region has 16 residues. Unmatched junction bases numbered 3, after V lost 0 bases and J lost 1 base.

CDR3 bases: TGCGCCAGCAGCCCAGGGCCTTCGGGTATGAGGACTGAAGCTTTCTTT. This translates into CASSPGPSGMRTEAFF. The chain employs TRBV5-1 and TRBJ1-1, with D perhaps TRBD1 (5 bases). The germline CDR1 and CDR2 sequences are SGHRS and YFSETQ. V lost 4 bases to trimming and J lost 5 bases, with 21 bases between them. This CDR3 region has 16 residues.

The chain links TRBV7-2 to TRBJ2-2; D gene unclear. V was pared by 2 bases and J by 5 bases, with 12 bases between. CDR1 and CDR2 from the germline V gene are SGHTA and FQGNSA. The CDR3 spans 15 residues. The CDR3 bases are TGTGCCAGCAGCTTAACAAGTTCGCCGACCGGGGAGCTGTTTTTT. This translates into CASSLTSSPTGELFF.